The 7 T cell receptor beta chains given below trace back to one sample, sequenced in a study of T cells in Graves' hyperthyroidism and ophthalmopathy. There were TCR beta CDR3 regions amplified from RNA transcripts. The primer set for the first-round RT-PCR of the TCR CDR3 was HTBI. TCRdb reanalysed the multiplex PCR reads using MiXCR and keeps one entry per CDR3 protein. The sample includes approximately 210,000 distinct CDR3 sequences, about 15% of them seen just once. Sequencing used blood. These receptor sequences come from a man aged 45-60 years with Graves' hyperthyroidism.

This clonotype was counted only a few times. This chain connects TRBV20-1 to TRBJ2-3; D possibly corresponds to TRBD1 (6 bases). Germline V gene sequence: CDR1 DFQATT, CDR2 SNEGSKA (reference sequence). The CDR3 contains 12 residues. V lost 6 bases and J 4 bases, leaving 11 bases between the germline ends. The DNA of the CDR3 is TGCAGTGCGGAACAGGGAGCAGATACGCAGTATTTT. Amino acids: CSAEQGADTQYF.

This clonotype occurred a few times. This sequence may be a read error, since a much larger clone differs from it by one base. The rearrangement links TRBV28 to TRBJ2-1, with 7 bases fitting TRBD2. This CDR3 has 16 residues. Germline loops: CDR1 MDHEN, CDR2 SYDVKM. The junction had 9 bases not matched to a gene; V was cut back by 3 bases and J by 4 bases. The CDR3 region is CASSLRRLASYNEQFF. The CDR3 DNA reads TGTGCCAGCAGTTTGAGGAGACTAGCCTCGTACAATGAGCAGTTCTTC.

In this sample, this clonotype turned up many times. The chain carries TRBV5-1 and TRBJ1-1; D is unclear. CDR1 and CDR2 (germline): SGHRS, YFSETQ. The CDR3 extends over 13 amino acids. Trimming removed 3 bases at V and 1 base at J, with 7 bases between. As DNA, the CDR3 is TGCGCCAGCAGCTCGGACGGGAACACTGAAGCTTTCTTT. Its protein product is CASSSDGNTEAFF. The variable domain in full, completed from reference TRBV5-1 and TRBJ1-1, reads KAGVTQTPRYLIKTRGQQVTLSCSPISGHRSVSWYQQTPGQGLQFLFEYFSETQRNKGNFPGRFSGRQFSNSRSEMNVSTLELGDSALYLCASSSDGNTEAFFGQGTRLTVV.

The CDR3 here is CATSREDRRVTEAFF. CDR3 nucleotide sequence: TGTGCCACCAGCAGAGAGGACAGGCGGGTCACTGAAGCTTTCTTT. This chain joins TRBV15 and TRBJ1-1; 7 bases match TRBD1. V dropped 0 bases and J dropped 4; count of bases not matched to a gene: 5. Per germline, CDR1 LNHNV and CDR2 YYDKDF (reference sequence). This CDR3 has 15 amino acids.

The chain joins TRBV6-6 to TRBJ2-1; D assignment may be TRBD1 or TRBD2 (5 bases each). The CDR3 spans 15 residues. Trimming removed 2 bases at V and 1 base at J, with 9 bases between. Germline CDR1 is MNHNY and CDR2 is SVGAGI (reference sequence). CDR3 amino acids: CASSYRGDSYNEQFF. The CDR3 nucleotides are TGTGCCAGCAGTTACCGAGGGGATTCCTACAATGAGCAGTTCTTC.

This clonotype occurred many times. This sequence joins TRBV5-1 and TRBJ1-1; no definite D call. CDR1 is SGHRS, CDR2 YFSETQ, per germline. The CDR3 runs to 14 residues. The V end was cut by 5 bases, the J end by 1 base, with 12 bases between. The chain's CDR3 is CASSSGLQNTEAFF. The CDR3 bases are TGCGCCAGCAGTTCAGGACTACAGAACACTGAAGCTTTCTTT.

In DNA, the CDR3 is TGTGCCAGCAGTGCTACCTTGTTTCACCACGAGCAGTACTTC. Translated, it gives CASSATLFHHEQYF. The chain joins TRBV6-1 to TRBJ2-7; D is unresolved. Trimming pared 4 bases from V and 5 bases from J, leaving 15 bases between. The CDR3 runs to 14 residues. Germline loops: CDR1 MNHNS, CDR2 SASEGT.